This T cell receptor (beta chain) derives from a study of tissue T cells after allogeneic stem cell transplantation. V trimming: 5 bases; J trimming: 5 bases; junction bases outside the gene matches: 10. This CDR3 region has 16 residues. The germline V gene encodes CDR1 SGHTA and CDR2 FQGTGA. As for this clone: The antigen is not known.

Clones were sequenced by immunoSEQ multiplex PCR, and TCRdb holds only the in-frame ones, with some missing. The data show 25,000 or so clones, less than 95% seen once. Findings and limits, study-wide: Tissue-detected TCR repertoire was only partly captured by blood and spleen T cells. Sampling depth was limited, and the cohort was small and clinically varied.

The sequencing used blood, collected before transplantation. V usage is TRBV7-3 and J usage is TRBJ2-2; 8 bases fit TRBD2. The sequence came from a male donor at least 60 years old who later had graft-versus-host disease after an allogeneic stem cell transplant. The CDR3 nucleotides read TGTGCCAGCAGCGCGGCCCCCGGGAGGGGAACCGGGGAGCTGTTTTTT. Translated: CASSAAPGRGTGELFF.